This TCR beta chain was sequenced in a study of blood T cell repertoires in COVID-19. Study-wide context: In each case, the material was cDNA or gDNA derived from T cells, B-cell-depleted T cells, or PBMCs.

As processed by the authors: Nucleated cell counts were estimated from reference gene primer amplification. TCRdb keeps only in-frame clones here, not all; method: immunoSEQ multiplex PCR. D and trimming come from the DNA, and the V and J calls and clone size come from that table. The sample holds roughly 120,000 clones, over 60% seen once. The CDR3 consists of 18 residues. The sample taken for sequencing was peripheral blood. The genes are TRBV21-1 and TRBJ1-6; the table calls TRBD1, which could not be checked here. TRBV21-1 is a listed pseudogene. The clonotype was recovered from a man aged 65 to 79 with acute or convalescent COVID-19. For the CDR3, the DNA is TGTGCCAGCAGCAAAAAAGGCGGAGACAGGGTACGGAATTCACCCCTCCACTTT. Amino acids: CASSKKGGDRVRNSPLHF.